This T cell receptor beta chain emerged from a study of shared clonotypes between healthy human individuals. Study-level information: The plates for each donor numbered three CD4 naive, three CD4 memory, two CD8 naive and one CD8 memory. Study observations and caveats: Larger richness was generally estimated for naive than memory subsets.

Assay: immunoSEQ multiplex PCR; the TCRdb copy retains only in-frame clones and omits some. The sample lists some 2,000,000 clones, about 95% occurring once. CDR3 size: 13 residues. The V gene lost 8 bases and the J gene lost 2 bases, with 14 bases spanning the gap. Germline V CDR1 and CDR2: SGHNT, YYREEE (reference sequence). A note on this clone: Its antigen is as yet unknown.

CD45RO-negative cells were positively selected for CCR7, leaving out terminally differentiated effector memory CD45RA+ cells. Donors were healthy HIV-negative adults without recently reported acute infections or vaccinations. The sequenced sample consisted of naive CD8+ T cells sorted from blood. The sequence came from a man between 18 and 29 years old in good health. The chain uses TRBV5-4 and TRBJ2-7; D is ambiguous. The CDR3 nucleotides read TGTGCCAGTACCTCGACTGATACCTACGAGCAGTACTTC. Protein: CASTSTDTYEQYF.